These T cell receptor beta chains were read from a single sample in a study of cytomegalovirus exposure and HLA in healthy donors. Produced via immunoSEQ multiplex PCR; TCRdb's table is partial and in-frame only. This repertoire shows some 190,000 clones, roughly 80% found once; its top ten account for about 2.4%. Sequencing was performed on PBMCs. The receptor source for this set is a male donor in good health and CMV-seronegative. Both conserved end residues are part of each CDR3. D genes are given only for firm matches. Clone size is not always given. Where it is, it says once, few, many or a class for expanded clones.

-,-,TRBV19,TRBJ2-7,CASSPGGAQYEQYF,TGTGCCAGTAGTCCCGGGGGAGCGCAGTACGAGCAGTACTTC
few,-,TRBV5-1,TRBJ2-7,CASSYERSSYEQYF,TGCGCCAGCAGCTATGAGCGGAGCTCCTACGAGCAGTACTTC
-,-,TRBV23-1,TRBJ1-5,CASIFGNQPQHF,TGCGCCAGCATTTTCGGCAATCAGCCCCAGCATTTT
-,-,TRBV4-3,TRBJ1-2,CASSQDPGDGYTF,TGCGCCAGCAGCCAAGATCCAGGCGATGGCTACACCTTC
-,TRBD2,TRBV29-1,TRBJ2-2,CSGRTSGNTGELFF,TGCAGCGGACGGACTAGCGGGAACACCGGGGAGCTGTTTTTT
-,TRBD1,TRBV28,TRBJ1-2,CASRTGGARYGYTF,TGTGCCAGCCGGACAGGGGGAGCGCGTTATGGCTACACCTTC
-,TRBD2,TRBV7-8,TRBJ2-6,CASSNSGTSVISGANVLTF,TGTGCCAGCAGCAATTCCGGGACTAGCGTCATCTCTGGGGCCAACGTCCTGACTTTC
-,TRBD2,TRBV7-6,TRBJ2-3,CASSPLDGGGSTDTQYF,TGTGCCAGCAGCCCGTTGGACGGGGGGGGTAGCACAGATACGCAGTATTTT
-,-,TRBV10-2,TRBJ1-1,CASRAKGHKNTEAFF,TGCGCCAGCAGAGCTAAGGGACATAAGAACACTGAAGCTTTCTTT
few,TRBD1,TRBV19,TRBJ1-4,CASSILTGVLFF,TGTGCCAGTAGTATATTGACAGGGGTACTGTTTTTT
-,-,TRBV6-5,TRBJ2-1,CASSLFTGNEQFF,TGTGCCAGCAGCTTATTCACTGGTAATGAGCAGTTCTTC
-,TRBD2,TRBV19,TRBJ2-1,CASSRLAGDNEQFF,TGTGCCAGTAGTAGGTTAGCGGGAGACAATGAGCAGTTCTTC
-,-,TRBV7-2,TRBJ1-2,CASSWGGDGYTF,TGTGCCAGCAGCTGGGGGGGTGATGGCTACACCTTC
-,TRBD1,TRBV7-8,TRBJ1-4,CASSLGGTANEKLFF,TGTGCCAGCAGCTTAGGCGGGACAGCTAATGAAAAACTGTTTTTT
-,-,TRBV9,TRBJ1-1,CASSVAGGGGGTEAFF,TGTGCCAGCAGCGTAGCTGGTGGGGGAGGGGGCACTGAAGCTTTCTTT
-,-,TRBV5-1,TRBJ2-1,CASSLVSGNEQFF,TGCGCCAGCAGCTTGGTATCGGGCAATGAGCAGTTCTTC
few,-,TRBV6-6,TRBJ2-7,CASSFRDTYEQYF,TGTGCCAGCAGTTTTCGGGACACCTACGAGCAGTACTTC
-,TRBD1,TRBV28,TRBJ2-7,CASSGQVNSYEQYF,TGTGCCAGCAGTGGACAGGTGAATTCCTACGAGCAGTACTTC
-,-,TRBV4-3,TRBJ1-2,CASSQVGGRSRGYTF,TGCGCCAGCAGCCAAGTTGGGGGGAGGTCGCGTGGCTACACCTTC
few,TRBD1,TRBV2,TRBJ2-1,CASKTLGQATNEQFF,TGTGCCAGCAAGACCTTGGGACAGGCAACCAATGAGCAGTTCTTC
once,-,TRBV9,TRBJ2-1,CASSVGLAPHNEQFF,TGTGCCAGCAGCGTAGGGCTAGCGCCTCACAATGAGCAGTTCTTC
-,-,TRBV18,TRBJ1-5,CASSPEGFSNQPQHF,TGTGCCAGCTCACCGGAGGGATTTAGCAATCAGCCCCAGCATTTT
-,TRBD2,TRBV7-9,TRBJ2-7,CASSLRTSGISYEQYF,TGTGCCAGCAGCTTAAGGACTAGCGGGATCTCCTACGAGCAGTACTTC
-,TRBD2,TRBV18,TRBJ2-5,CASSPLPGLDTQETQYF,TGTGCCAGCTCACCTCTCCCGGGACTAGACACCCAAGAGACCCAGTACTTC
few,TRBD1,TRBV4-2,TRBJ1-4,CASSQEGGGRANEKLFF,TGTGCCAGCAGCCAAGAAGGGGGCGGGAGGGCTAATGAAAAACTGTTTTTT
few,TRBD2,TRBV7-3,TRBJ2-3,CASSLNGGGTDTQYF,TGTGCCAGCAGCTTAAATGGGGGGGGGACAGATACGCAGTATTTT
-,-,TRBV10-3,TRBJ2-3,CAIGASTDTQYF,TGTGCCATCGGGGCTAGCACAGATACGCAGTATTTT
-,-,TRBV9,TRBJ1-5,CARSAGAQPQHF,TGTGCCCGCAGCGCTGGGGCTCAGCCCCAGCATTTT
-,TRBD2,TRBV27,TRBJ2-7,CASSFGSGGPFSLGEQYF,TGTGCCAGCAGTTTCGGTAGCGGGGGGCCGTTTTCTTTGGGCGAGCAGTACTTC
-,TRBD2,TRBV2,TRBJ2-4,CASTPGLAGARGIQYF,TGTGCCAGCACGCCGGGACTAGCGGGGGCGCGGGGCATTCAGTACTTC
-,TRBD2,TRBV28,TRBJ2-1,CASGEGSGGSYNEQFF,TGTGCCAGCGGGGAGGGTTCGGGAGGGTCTTACAATGAGCAGTTCTTC
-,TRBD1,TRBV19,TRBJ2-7,CASSGTAIPSSYEQYF,TGTGCCAGTAGCGGGACAGCCATCCCTAGCTCCTACGAGCAGTACTTC
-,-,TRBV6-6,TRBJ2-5,CASSTNRQETQYF,TGTGCCAGCAGTACGAACAGGCAAGAGACCCAGTACTTC
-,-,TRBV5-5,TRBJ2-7,CASSLLRGSSYEQYF,TGTGCCAGCAGCTTGTTACGGGGATCCTCCTACGAGCAGTACTTC
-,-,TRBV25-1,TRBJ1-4,CASSEYGEGRGEKLFF,TGTGCCAGCAGTGAATATGGGGAAGGGAGAGGGGAAAAACTGTTTTTT
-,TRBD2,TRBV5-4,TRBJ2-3,CASSLMASGSTDTQYF,TGTGCCAGCAGCTTGATGGCTAGCGGGAGCACAGATACGCAGTATTTT
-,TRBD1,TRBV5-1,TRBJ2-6,CASSLETGNSGANVLTF,TGCGCCAGCAGCTTGGAGACAGGGAACTCTGGGGCCAACGTCCTGACTTTC
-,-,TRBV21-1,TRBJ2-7,CASSKGTDPRRYEQYF,TGTGCCAGCAGCAAAGGAACAGACCCCCGTAGGTACGAGCAGTACTTC
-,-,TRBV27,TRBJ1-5,CASSYLDGRRQPQHF,TGTGCCAGCAGTTACCTTGACGGGAGGAGGCAGCCCCAGCATTTT
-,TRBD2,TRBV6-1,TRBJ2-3,CASSVTRGGVTDTQYF,TGTGCCAGCAGTGTAACACGGGGGGGCGTCACAGATACGCAGTATTTT
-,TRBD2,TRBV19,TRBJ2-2,CASSIMSSGGTGELFF,TGTGCCAGTAGTATTATGTCTAGCGGGGGTACCGGGGAGCTGTTTTTT
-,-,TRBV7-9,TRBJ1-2,CASSLPRYGYTF,TGTGCCAGCAGCTTGCCGAGGTATGGCTACACCTTC
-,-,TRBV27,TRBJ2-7,CASSRLQSSYEQYF,TGTGCCAGCAGTAGATTACAGAGCTCCTACGAGCAGTACTTC
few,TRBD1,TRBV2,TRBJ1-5,CASSLQGFQPQHF,TGTGCCAGCAGTTTACAGGGGTTCCAGCCCCAGCATTTT
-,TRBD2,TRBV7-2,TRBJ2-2,CASSPTRLAGGYTGELFF,TGTGCCAGCAGCCCCACCCGACTAGCGGGAGGTTACACCGGGGAGCTGTTTTTT
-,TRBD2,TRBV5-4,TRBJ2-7,CASSFRGAYEQYF,TGTGCCAGCAGCTTCCGGGGGGCCTACGAGCAGTACTTC
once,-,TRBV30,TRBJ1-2,CAWSYPGANYGYTF,TGTGCCTGGAGTTACCCGGGAGCTAACTATGGCTACACCTTC
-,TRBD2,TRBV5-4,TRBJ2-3,CASSQIGTSGGLVDTQYF,TGTGCCAGCAGCCAAATTGGGACTAGCGGGGGGCTGGTAGATACGCAGTATTTT
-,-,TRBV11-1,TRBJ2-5,CASSPLSLDGVGTQYF,TGTGCCAGCAGCCCGCTATCACTCGACGGGGTCGGGACCCAGTACTTC
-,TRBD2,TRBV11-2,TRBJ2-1,CASSQAGLAGDFYNEQFF,TGTGCCAGCAGCCAGGCTGGACTAGCGGGGGACTTTTACAATGAGCAGTTCTTC
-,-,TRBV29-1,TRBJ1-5,CSVEAGAGQPQHF,TGCAGCGTTGAGGCTGGGGCAGGTCAGCCCCAGCATTTT
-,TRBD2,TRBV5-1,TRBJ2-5,CASSPRLAGGRLETQYF,TGCGCCAGCAGCCCGAGACTAGCGGGGGGGCGGTTGGAGACCCAGTACTTC